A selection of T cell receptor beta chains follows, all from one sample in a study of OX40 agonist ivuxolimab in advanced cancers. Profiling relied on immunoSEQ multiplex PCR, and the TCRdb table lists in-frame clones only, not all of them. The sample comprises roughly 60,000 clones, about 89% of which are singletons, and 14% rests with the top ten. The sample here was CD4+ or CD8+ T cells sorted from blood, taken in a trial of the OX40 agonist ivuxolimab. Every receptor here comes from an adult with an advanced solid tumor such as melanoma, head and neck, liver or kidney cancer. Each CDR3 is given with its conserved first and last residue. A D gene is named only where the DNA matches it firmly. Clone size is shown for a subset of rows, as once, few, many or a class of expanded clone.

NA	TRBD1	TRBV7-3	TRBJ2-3	TGTGCCAGCAGCTTGACAGGGTTAGATACGCAGTATTTT	CASSLTGLDTQYF
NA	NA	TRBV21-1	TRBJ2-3	TGTGCCAGAGGTCATCCGACTAGCACAGATACGCAGTATTTT	CARGHPTSTDTQYF
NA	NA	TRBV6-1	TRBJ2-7	TGTGCCAGTCTTAGGACTGACGAGCAGTACTTC	CASLRTDEQYF
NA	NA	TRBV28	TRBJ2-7	TGTGCCAGCGTCAGAGGGGGGGCCGGCGAGCAGTACTTC	CASVRGGAGEQYF
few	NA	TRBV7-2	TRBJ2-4	TGTGCCAGCAGCTTAGCGAGGTCAGGGACCAAAAACATTCAGTACTTC	CASSLARSGTKNIQYF
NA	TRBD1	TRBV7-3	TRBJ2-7	TGTGCCAGCAGCCCGGACAGGTTGCACGAGCAGTACTTC	CASSPDRLHEQYF
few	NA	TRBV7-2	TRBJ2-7	TGTGCCAGCAGCTGGGACGGAGGCTCCTACGAGCAGTACTTC	CASSWDGGSYEQYF
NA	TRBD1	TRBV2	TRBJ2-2	TGTGCCAGCAGTCAACAGGGGGCGCTGGCCGGGGAGCTGTTTTTT	CASSQQGALAGELFF
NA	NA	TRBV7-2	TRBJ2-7	TGTGCCAGCAGCTTTATAGGGGCCACCTCCTACGAGCAGTACTTC	CASSFIGATSYEQYF
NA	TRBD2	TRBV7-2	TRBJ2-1	TGTGCCAGCAGCTTAGCACTAGCGGGAGGCAATGAGCAGTTCTTC	CASSLALAGGNEQFF
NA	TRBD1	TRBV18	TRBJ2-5	TGTGCCAGCTCACTAGGACAGGAAGAGACCCAGTACTTC	CASSLGQEETQYF
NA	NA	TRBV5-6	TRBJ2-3	TGTGCCAGCAGCTTGTGGGGGTCAACGGCGACAGATACGCAGTATTTT	CASSLWGSTATDTQYF
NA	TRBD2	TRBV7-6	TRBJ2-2	TGTGCCAGCAGCTTTCCTAGCGGGATCGGCACCGGGGAGCTGTTTTTT	CASSFPSGIGTGELFF
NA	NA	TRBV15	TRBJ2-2	TGTGCCACGAAGCACGGGGGCACCGGGGAGCTGTTTTTT	CATKHGGTGELFF
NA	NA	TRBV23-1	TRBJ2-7	TGCGCCAGCGCTCCAGGGGGGGCAGGAAGCTCCTACGAGCAGTACTTC	CASAPGGAGSSYEQYF
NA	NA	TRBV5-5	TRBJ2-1	TGTGCCAGCAGCTCGGGACCTCGTATCAATGAGCAGTTCTTC	CASSSGPRINEQFF
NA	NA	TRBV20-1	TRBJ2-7	TGCAGTGCTAGGCAGCGGGAGCAGTACTTC	CSARQREQYF
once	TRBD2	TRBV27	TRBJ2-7	TGTGCCAGCAGTTTATCCCTTACTAGCGGGAGCTCCTACGAGCAGTACTTC	CASSLSLTSGSSYEQYF
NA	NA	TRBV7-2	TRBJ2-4	TGTGCCAGCAGCTTAGGGCCGGGGGCACGGAACATTCAGTACTTC	CASSLGPGARNIQYF
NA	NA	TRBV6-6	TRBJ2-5	TGTGCCAGCAGTACCAGGGGGGGGGAGACCCAGTACTTC	CASSTRGGETQYF
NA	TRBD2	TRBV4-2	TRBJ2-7	TGTGCCAGCAGCCAAATAGCGGGAGGGACTTACGAGCAGTACTTC	CASSQIAGGTYEQYF
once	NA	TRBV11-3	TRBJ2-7	TGTGCCAGCAGCTCCCCTCAGGAACCTTACGAGCAGTACTTC	CASSSPQEPYEQYF
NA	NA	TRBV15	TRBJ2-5	TGTGCCACCAGCAACGGAGGCTGGGAGACCCAGTACTTC	CATSNGGWETQYF
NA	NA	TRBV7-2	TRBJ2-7	TGTGCCAGCAGCCTCAGGGCCCCAGCGCCCGGGGAGCAGTACTTC	CASSLRAPAPGEQYF
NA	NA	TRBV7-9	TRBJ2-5	TGTGCCAGCAGCCAAAACGCCGAGACCCAGTACTTC	CASSQNAETQYF
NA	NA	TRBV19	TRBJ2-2	TGTGCCAGTAGTATTATCGGAGGGGGCCGAACCGGGGAGCTGTTTTTT	CASSIIGGGRTGELFF
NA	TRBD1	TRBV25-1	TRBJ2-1	TGTGCCAGCAGTGAAGCGGGGACAGGGGGCCGCAATGAGCAGTTCTTC	CASSEAGTGGRNEQFF
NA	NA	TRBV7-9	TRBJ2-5	TGTGCCAGCAGCTTAGGAGACACCCTGGAGACCCAGTACTTC	CASSLGDTLETQYF
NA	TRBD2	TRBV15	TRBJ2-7	TGTGCCACCAGCAGAGACCCGGGCGGGAGTTACGAGCAGTACTTC	CATSRDPGGSYEQYF
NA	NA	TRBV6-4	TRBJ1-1	TGTGCCAGCAGATCCCCTCCCCAGGCACCCGCGGACACTGAAGCTTTCTTT	CASRSPPQAPADTEAFF
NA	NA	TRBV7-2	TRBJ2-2	TGTGCCAGCAGCTTAGGCTTGGGCAGCGCCGGGGAGCTGTTTTTT	CASSLGLGSAGELFF
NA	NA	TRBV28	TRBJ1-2	TGTGCCAGCAGTTTAGGGCGGACCTATGGCTACACCTTC	CASSLGRTYGYTF
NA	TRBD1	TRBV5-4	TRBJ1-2	TGTGCCAGCAGCTTGCTAGGCAGGGGGCGGGAATGGGGCTACACCTTC	CASSLLGRGREWGYTF
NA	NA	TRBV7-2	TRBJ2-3	TGTGCCAGCAGCTTAGACACGGGGCAGTATTTT	CASSLDTGQYF
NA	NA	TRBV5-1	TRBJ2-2	TGCGCCAGCAACAAGGGAGGCAGGAACACCGGGGAGCTGTTTTTT	CASNKGGRNTGELFF
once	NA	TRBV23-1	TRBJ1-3	TGCGCCAGCAGCCCTCCCAACACCATATATTTT	CASSPPNTIYF
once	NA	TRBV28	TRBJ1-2	TGTGCCAGCAGTTCAGACGAGAGGTATGGCTACACCTTC	CASSSDERYGYTF
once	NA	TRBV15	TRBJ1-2	TGTGCCACCAGCAGACGGGGCAGCTCTCTCTATGGCTACACCTTC	CATSRRGSSLYGYTF
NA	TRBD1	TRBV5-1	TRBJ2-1	TGCGCCAGCAGCTTGGCGGGGACAGGGGAGCAGTTGGGGCAGTTCTTC	CASSLAGTGEQLGQFF